The clone carrying this T cell receptor (beta chain) turned up a few times. What it binds is not known. TCRdb re-called the reads with MiXCR, one entry per CDR3 protein. This sample has around 230,000 distinct CDR3 sequences, with around two fifths found just once. The CDR3 spans 16 residues. V was trimmed by 1 base and J by 1 base, leaving 10 bases between them. CDR1 SGHVS and CDR2 FNYEAQ come from the germline V gene. This record belongs to a study of T cell repertoires in cytomegalovirus infection. For the study at large: Selected CMV epitopes included recently identified HLA-C-restricted ones as well as well-studied HLA-B-restricted ones. It can be stated that public TCR beta signatures indicated CMV infection as well as a matching HLA type. Overall study results and limits: HLA-C-restricted TCR beta clonotypes specific for CMV led the ex vivo response.

Here the sequenced sample was CD8+ T cells from cultured PBMCs, taken from culture after CMV antigen stimulation. This clonotype originated in a human donor in good health (CMV status not recorded). Some clones in this sample may be carry-over from other donors' samples. The chain joins TRBV7-6 to TRBJ2-2; D unclear. CDR3 DNA sequence: TGTGCCAGCAGCTTAGAGTACGGCCAGAACACCGGGGAGCTGTTTTTT. It is translated as CASSLEYGQNTGELFF.